Described below is a single T cell receptor (beta chain) sequence and its context. Its antigen is not identified. The sample originates from a study of OX40 agonist ivuxolimab in advanced cancers. Study observations and caveats: Partial responders dosed at 0.1-3.0 mg/kg displayed clonal expansion ranking among the lowest. Blood T cells, both CD4+ and CD8+, expanded clonally by week 6 at 0.1 to 3.0 mg/kg.

Germline values: CDR1 MGHRA, CDR2 YSYEKL. Trimming at V came to 0 bases and at J to 7 bases, leaving 15 bases not matched to a gene. The CDR3 loop spans 20 amino acids. Produced via immunoSEQ multiplex PCR; TCRdb's table is partial and in-frame only. This table holds some 80,000 clones, roughly 94% found once. This rearrangement joins TRBV4-1 to TRBJ2-1; 13 nucleotides agree with TRBD2. The sequenced sample was CD4+ or CD8+ T cells sorted from blood, obtained in a trial of the OX40 agonist ivuxolimab. This receptor was taken from an adult with an advanced solid tumor such as melanoma, head and neck, liver or kidney cancer. The CDR3 loop is CASSQDELAGGPAFGNEQFF. CDR3 coding DNA: TGCGCCAGCAGCCAAGATGAACTAGCGGGGGGGCCTGCGTTCGGGAATGAGCAGTTCTTC.